Presented here are 10 T cell receptor beta chains from one specimen sequenced in a study of blood T cell repertoires in COVID-19. The method was immunoSEQ multiplex PCR; TCRdb's version includes in-frame clones alone and lacks a portion of them. The table has more than 300,000 clones, 90% to 95% seen once. Input material: PBMCs or T cells enriched from blood (not recorded which). The origin of the receptors is a middle-aged woman who had been exposed to COVID-19.

The chain combines TRBV7-8 with TRBJ2-3, with 10 bases fitting TRBD2. This CDR3 has 16 amino acids. Germline CDR1 is SGHVS and CDR2 is FQNEAQ. The V and J ends lost 2 bases and 8 bases, in that order; junction bases with no gene match: 10. The CDR3 is CASSLQRASGSSTQYF. The CDR3 DNA reads as TGTGCCAGCAGCTTACAAAGGGCTAGCGGGAGTTCTACGCAGTATTTT.

The rearrangement uses TRBV18 and TRBJ2-3; 10 bases line up with TRBD2. Germline V gene sequence: CDR1 KGHSH, CDR2 LQKENI. CDR3 length: 19 amino acids. The ends lost 0 bases at V and 1 base at J; junction bases unmatched: 10. CDR3 nucleotides: TGTGCCAGCTCACCACCCTCAGCGGGGGGGCGGTCTGGCACAGATACGCAGTATTTT. Its protein product is CASSPPSAGGRSGTDTQYF. Using reference TRBV18 and TRBJ2-3 for the parts outside the CDR3, the full variable domain is NAGVMQNPRHLVRRRGQEARLRCSPMKGHSHVYWYRQLPEEGLKFMVYLQKENIIDESGMPKERFSAEFPKEGPSILRIQQVVRGDSAAYFCASSPPSAGGRSGTDTQYFGPGTRLTVL.

This clone turned up a few times. The chain has TRBV12-5 and TRBJ1-5, with D perhaps matching TRBD1 (5 bases). V dropped 6 bases and J dropped 3 bases, with 15 bases sitting between them. This CDR3 has 15 amino acids. Per the germline V gene, CDR1 is LGHNT and CDR2 is FRNRAP. The CDR3 nucleotides are TGTGCTAGTGGACCCGGACAAACCCTCAATCAGCCCCAGCATTTT. Protein product: CASGPGQTLNQPQHF.

This clone appeared a few times. J is TRBJ2-1 and V is TRBV2; 7 nucleotides agree with TRBD1. The CDR3 covers 12 residues. Germline values: CDR1 SNHLY, CDR2 FYNNEI. Trimming at V came to 9 bases and at J to 13 bases, leaving 12 bases not matched to a gene. The CDR3 DNA follows: TGTGCCAGTACAGGGGCCTCGCCCCCTCAGTTCTTC. This gives the protein CASTGASPPQFF.

The chain uses TRBV2 and TRBJ1-4, with 8 nucleotides matching TRBD1. V lost 7 bases to trimming and J lost 2 bases; unmatched junction nucleotides: 15. This CDR3 is built from 18 residues. CDR1 and CDR2 from the germline V gene are SNHLY and FYNNEI. CDR3 sequence (DNA): TGTGCCAGCAAAGTCGGGACAGGCCCTCCGGAGACTAATGAAAAACTGTTTTTT. This encodes CASKVGTGPPETNEKLFF.

The J gene is TRBJ1-2, the V gene TRBV7-9; 9 bases agree with TRBD1. Germline V CDR1 and CDR2: SEHNR, FQNEAQ (reference sequence). CDR3 length equals 15 residues. V lost 7 bases and J lost 6; bases outside the gene matches: 12. CDR3 in DNA: TGTGCCAGCATCCAAGGACGGACAGGGGTCAATGGCTACACCTTC. Amino acid sequence: CASIQGRTGVNGYTF.

The gene calls are TRBV19 and TRBJ1-1, with 7 bases identical to TRBD1. The CDR3 covers 12 residues. Looked up from germline, CDR1 is LNHDA and CDR2 is SQIVND (reference sequence). V shed 6 bases, J shed 7 bases, and the junction held 5 bases outside the gene matches. The CDR3 nucleotides read TGTGCCAGTAGGGACAGGTCCCATGAAGCTTTCTTT. Protein sequence: CASRDRSHEAFF.

CDR3 amino acids: CASSLAKTTPSNQPQHF. The CDR3 DNA sequence: TGCGCCAGCAGCTTGGCGAAAACTACACCAAGCAATCAGCCCCAGCATTTT. The V and J genes are TRBV5-1 and TRBJ1-5; D remains unclear. The V end was cut by 0 bases, the J end by 1 base, with 14 bases between. The CDR3 extends over 17 amino acids. Germline-derived CDR1 and CDR2 are SGHRS and YFSETQ.

The V gene is TRBV24-1, the J gene TRBJ2-2, with D unclear. CDR3 length: 12 amino acids. Trimming cost V 9 bases and J 7 bases, with 11 bases left between them. Germline lookup yields CDR1 KGHDR and CDR2 SFDVKD. CDR3 loop: CATSGLGGELFF. The CDR3 region has the DNA TGTGCCACCTCCGGGTTGGGCGGGGAGCTGTTTTTT.

The rearrangement uses TRBV7-2 and TRBJ2-3, with a possible D match to TRBD1 (5 bases). This CDR3 spans 13 amino acids. Looked up from germline, CDR1 is SGHTA and CDR2 is FQGNSA. With 2 bases removed from V and 6 bases from J, the gap between germline ends came to 9 bases. The CDR3 nucleotides read TGTGCCAGCAGCTTATATGGGGCGGATACGCAGTATTTT. Amino acid sequence: CASSLYGADTQYF. Supplemented by reference TRBV7-2 and TRBJ2-3, the full variable domain reads GAGVSQSPSNKVTEKGKDVELRCDPISGHTALYWYRQSLGQGLEFLIYFQGNSAPDKSGLPSDRFSAERTGGSVSTLTIQRTQQEDSAVYLCASSLYGADTQYFGPGTRLTVL.